This TCR beta chain was observed in a study of cytomegalovirus exposure and HLA in healthy donors. The wider study: A prior study identified roughly 110 million unique TCR beta sequences from about 179 million T cells. Whole-study findings and limits: In vitro work confirmed that a few CMV-associated chains recognize CMV antigens. The study flagged some 170 TCR beta chains as cytomegalovirus-associated. Further analysis, carried out later, found HLA-associated TCR beta chains more clonally expanded than equally common other chains.

The PCR made use of 60 Vbeta and 13 Jbeta primers. The table came from immunoSEQ multiplex PCR; TCRdb's copy has only in-frame clones and leaves some out. This table has about 220,000 clones, 80% to 85% appearing once. As regards this clone: Antigen: not known.

This CDR3 spans 15 amino acids. V shed 3 bases and J shed 7 bases, with 19 bases lying between them. The germline CDR1 and CDR2 sequences are LNHDA and SQIVND (reference sequence). Sequenced material: PBMCs. The receptor's source is a boy under 10 years old in good health and CMV-seronegative. The rearrangement joins TRBV19 to TRBJ2-7, with D maybe TRBD2 (5 bases). CDR3: CASSITGFRIGEQYF. The CDR3 nucleotides read TGTGCCAGTAGTATTACGGGGTTCAGGATCGGGGAGCAGTACTTC.